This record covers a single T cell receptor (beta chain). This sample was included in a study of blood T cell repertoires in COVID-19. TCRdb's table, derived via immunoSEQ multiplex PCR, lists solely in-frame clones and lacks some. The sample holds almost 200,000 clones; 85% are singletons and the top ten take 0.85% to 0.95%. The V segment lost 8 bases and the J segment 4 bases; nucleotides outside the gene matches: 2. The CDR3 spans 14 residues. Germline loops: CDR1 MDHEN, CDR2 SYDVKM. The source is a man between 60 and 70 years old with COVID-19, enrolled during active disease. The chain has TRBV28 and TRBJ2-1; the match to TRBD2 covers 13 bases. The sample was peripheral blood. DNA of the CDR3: TGTGCCAGCGAGACTAGCGGGAGGTACAATGAGCAGTTCTTC. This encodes CASETSGRYNEQFF.